This T cell receptor (beta chain) was recorded in a study of tumor-infiltrating lymphocytes in localized non-small cell lung cancer. On the study more broadly: From each patient, both tumor and uninvolved lung, non-adjacent to tumor, were sampled. Overall study findings and caveats: No T-cell fraction difference was seen between IM1 and IM2 tumors. Compared with uninvolved lung, tumors showed higher T cell infiltration by TCRbeta sequencing. Only some patients had TCR sequencing, depending on available tissue.

The germline gives CDR1 MNHEY, CDR2 SMNVEV (reference sequence). The CDR3 is made up of 17 amino acids. V shed 2 bases and J 5 bases; nucleotides not matched to a gene: 9. Data came from immunoSEQ multiplex PCR; TCRdb stores just in-frame clones and leaves some out. The sample lists approximately 3,100 clones; 50% to 80% were seen once. On this clone itself: What it recognizes is unknown.

This clonotype was obtained from a human donor with non-small cell lung cancer. The chain combines TRBV27 with TRBJ2-2; 9 positions match TRBD2. Specimen: uninvolved lung tissue not adjacent to the tumor. The CDR3 region has the DNA TGTGCCAGCAGTTTACGGGCCGGACTAGCGATTACCGGGGAGCTGTTTTTT. Translating gives CASSLRAGLAITGELFF.